The sequence of this TCR beta chain was determined in a study of vaccination and CD4 T cells after COVID-19. Study information: The study enrolled six male and four female convalescents, two of whom were Hispanic. Overlapping peptides of the spike proteins of SARS-CoV-2, HCoV-NL63, HCoV-OC43 and HCoV-229E were used for cell stimulation.

Treatment given: approximately nine-day PBMC culture with coronavirus spike peptide pools or control peptides (ViraFEST assay). Study-wide points: Relatively few convalescent patients were studied, without early post-infection timepoints.

Cultured CD4+ T cell DNA was sequenced using the Oncomine TCR Beta short-read assay. In this case, cultured CD4+ T cells provided the extracted genomic DNA. Each CDR3 protein is one row after TCRdb ran MiXCR on the PCR reads. The table includes approximately 13,000 distinct CDR3 sequences, around 29% detected once. In this sample, this clonotype is medium-sized. The antigen is undetermined. Sequenced here: CD4+ T cells from blood, cultured in vitro, sampled before SARS-CoV-2 vaccination. The TCR sequence derives from a human donor who received a COVID-19 vaccine.

CDR3 in amino acids: CATSKRQGTDTQYF. The CDR3 DNA follows: TGTGCCACCAGTAAAAGACAGGGCACAGATACGCAGTATTTT. J is TRBJ2-3 and V is TRBV24-1, with D perhaps matching TRBD1 (6 bases). In germline, CDR1 is KGHDR, CDR2 SFDVKD. V lost 6 bases and J lost 1, with 10 bases in between. The CDR3 consists of 14 residues.